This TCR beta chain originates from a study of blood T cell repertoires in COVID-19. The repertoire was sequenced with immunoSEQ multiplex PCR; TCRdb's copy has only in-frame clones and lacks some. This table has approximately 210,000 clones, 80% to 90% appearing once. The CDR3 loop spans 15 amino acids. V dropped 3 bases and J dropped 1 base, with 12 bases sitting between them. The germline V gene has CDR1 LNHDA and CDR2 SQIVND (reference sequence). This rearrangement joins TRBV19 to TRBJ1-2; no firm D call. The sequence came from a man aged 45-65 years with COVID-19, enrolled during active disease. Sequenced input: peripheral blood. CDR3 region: CASSMFELVNYGYTF. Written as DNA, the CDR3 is TGTGCCAGTAGTATGTTTGAGTTGGTTAACTATGGCTACACCTTC.